The TCR beta chain under discussion was sequenced for a study of STAT5B mutations in CD4+ large granular lymphocyte leukemia. Study-level findings and limits: Top patient clones used TRBV06 genes more often: 8/27 versus 2/35 in controls. Patient CD4-sorted repertoires looked more clonal than healthy CD4+ repertoires, even without putative leukemic clones.

The CDR3 length is 17 residues. Germline trimming cut 4 bases from V and 5 bases from J; bases unmatched to any gene: 11. CDR1 is SGHNT, CDR2 YYREEE, per germline (reference sequence). In the source study's methods: Productive clonotypes were detectable down to 2.59 x 10-5 frequency. Sequencing was performed with immunoSEQ multiplex PCR; in TCRdb, only in-frame clones are kept and a portion is missing. V and J calls and clone size come straight from that table; D and trimming were deduced from the DNA. Of about 40,000 clones in the sample, approximately 88% were seen once. Worth noting for this clone: Its antigen remains unknown.

The J gene is TRBJ2-1, the V gene TRBV5-4, with TRBD2 matching 11 bases. This receptor was identified in a human donor in good health. The specimen sequenced was CD4+ T cells from blood buffy coats. CDR3 residues: CASSPTLGTSGNNEQFF. CDR3 nucleotide sequence: TGTGCCAGCAGCCCGACTCTCGGGACTAGCGGAAACAATGAGCAGTTCTTC.